Listed below are T cell receptor beta chains from one sample, sequenced in a study of T cell responses to AZD1222 COVID-19 vaccine. Clones were read by immunoSEQ multiplex PCR, and TCRdb kept only the in-frame ones, dropping some. The data show 100,000 or so clones, around 87% seen once. Sequenced here: peripheral blood, sampled 28 days after the second AZD1222 dose. The receptor set was obtained from an adult who received the AZD1222 COVID-19 vaccine. The CDR3 runs from the conserved cysteine through the conserved F or W. Each record gives: CDR3 DNA, CDR3 protein, D gene, clone size, V gene, J gene. D genes are given only for firm matches. A row's size may be missing; if present it is once, few, many or a size class.

CDR3nt: TGTGCCACCAGCAGAGAACTGGGACTCCAGGGCGAGCAGTACTTC; CDR3aa: CATSRELGLQGEQYF; d_gene: -; abundance: -; v_gene: TRBV15; j_gene: TRBJ2-7
CDR3nt: TGTGCCAGTAGTACCTTACAGGGGGCTGAAGCTTTCTTT; CDR3aa: CASSTLQGAEAFF; d_gene: TRBD1; abundance: -; v_gene: TRBV19; j_gene: TRBJ1-1
CDR3nt: TGTGCCAGCAGTTTATACAGGGGCGTGAACGAGCAGTACTTC; CDR3aa: CASSLYRGVNEQYF; d_gene: TRBD1; abundance: -; v_gene: TRBV28; j_gene: TRBJ2-7
CDR3nt: TGCGCCAGCAGTTTTTTAATTCCCGGGACAGAGCAGTTCTTC; CDR3aa: CASSFLIPGTEQFF; d_gene: -; abundance: -; v_gene: TRBV5-1; j_gene: TRBJ2-1
CDR3nt: TGTGCCAGCAGTTTGGGACAGAGTACGCTTTTTAATCAGCCCCAGCATTTT; CDR3aa: CASSLGQSTLFNQPQHF; d_gene: TRBD1; abundance: -; v_gene: TRBV28; j_gene: TRBJ1-5
CDR3nt: TGTGCCAGCTCACCCCAAGAGGTGGGCGGGGAGCTGTTTTTT; CDR3aa: CASSPQEVGGELFF; d_gene: -; abundance: -; v_gene: TRBV18; j_gene: TRBJ2-2
CDR3nt: TGCGCCAGCAGCGCGGAAGGGGCCAACAGTGCCGGACGGGCGGCCAAAAACATTCAGTACTTC; CDR3aa: CASSAEGANSAGRAAKNIQYF; d_gene: -; abundance: -; v_gene: TRBV5-1; j_gene: TRBJ2-4
CDR3nt: TGTGCCAGCAGTTGGAGTTTGGATGAGCAGTTCTTC; CDR3aa: CASSWSLDEQFF; d_gene: -; abundance: -; v_gene: TRBV6-5; j_gene: TRBJ2-1
CDR3nt: TGTGCCAGTAGTATCATAGCGGCTAGCACAGATACGCAGTATTTT; CDR3aa: CASSIIAASTDTQYF; d_gene: -; abundance: -; v_gene: TRBV19; j_gene: TRBJ2-3
CDR3nt: TGTGCCAGTAGTATAGCAGGAAATGAGCAGTTCTTC; CDR3aa: CASSIAGNEQFF; d_gene: -; abundance: few; v_gene: TRBV19; j_gene: TRBJ2-1
CDR3nt: TGTGCCAGCGGGTTCACAGATACGCAGTATTTT; CDR3aa: CASGFTDTQYF; d_gene: -; abundance: -; v_gene: TRBV7-9; j_gene: TRBJ2-3
CDR3nt: TGCGCCAGCAGCTTGGGACAGCAGAACACTGAAGCTTTCTTT; CDR3aa: CASSLGQQNTEAFF; d_gene: -; abundance: -; v_gene: TRBV5-1; j_gene: TRBJ1-1
CDR3nt: TGTGCCAGCAGTGAAGCGCTGGGTGACAGGGGGCTCCCTGAAGCTTTCTTT; CDR3aa: CASSEALGDRGLPEAFF; d_gene: TRBD1; abundance: -; v_gene: TRBV6-1; j_gene: TRBJ1-1
CDR3nt: TGTGCCAGCTCACCCGACAGGGGGGGACAGCCCCAGCATTTT; CDR3aa: CASSPDRGGQPQHF; d_gene: TRBD1; abundance: -; v_gene: TRBV18; j_gene: TRBJ1-5
CDR3nt: TGTGCCACCAGCAGCAAAAAAGGATCGATCTCCTACAATGAGCAGTTCTTC; CDR3aa: CATSSKKGSISYNEQFF; d_gene: -; abundance: -; v_gene: TRBV15; j_gene: TRBJ2-1
CDR3nt: TGTGCCAGCAGCTCGGACAGGGGACCCTCGAACACCGGGGAGCTGTTTTTT; CDR3aa: CASSSDRGPSNTGELFF; d_gene: TRBD1; abundance: -; v_gene: TRBV5-4; j_gene: TRBJ2-2
CDR3nt: TGTGCCAGCAGCTTAGGAGGGGGAGGTGGGACCCAGTACTTC; CDR3aa: CASSLGGGGGTQYF; d_gene: -; abundance: -; v_gene: TRBV7-3; j_gene: TRBJ2-5
CDR3nt: TGTGCCAGCAGCTCCTGGCGGGAGACAATAAGGCACGAGCAGTACTTC; CDR3aa: CASSSWRETIRHEQYF; d_gene: -; abundance: few; v_gene: TRBV21-1; j_gene: TRBJ2-7
CDR3nt: TGCAGCGTTGTTGATTTTAGGGCCAACACTGAAGCTTTCTTT; CDR3aa: CSVVDFRANTEAFF; d_gene: -; abundance: -; v_gene: TRBV29-1; j_gene: TRBJ1-1
CDR3nt: TGTGCCAGCAGCTTAGGAAGAGGGGACACAGATACGCAGTATTTT; CDR3aa: CASSLGRGDTDTQYF; d_gene: -; abundance: -; v_gene: TRBV7-3; j_gene: TRBJ2-3
CDR3nt: TGTGCCATCAGTGACCAGGCATCTTCTGGAAACACCATATATTTT; CDR3aa: CAISDQASSGNTIYF; d_gene: -; abundance: -; v_gene: TRBV10-3; j_gene: TRBJ1-3
CDR3nt: TGTGCCAGCAGCACCGGGACAGGGTGGGGGAATGAGCAGTTCTTC; CDR3aa: CASSTGTGWGNEQFF; d_gene: TRBD1; abundance: -; v_gene: TRBV5-6; j_gene: TRBJ2-1
CDR3nt: TGTGCCAGTAGTCCCCGGGGAGGAGATCGGGGCATTCAGTACTTC; CDR3aa: CASSPRGGDRGIQYF; d_gene: -; abundance: -; v_gene: TRBV19; j_gene: TRBJ2-4
CDR3nt: TGTGCCAGCAGCTCCGGTAGCGGGGACTACTACAATGAGCAGTTCTTC; CDR3aa: CASSSGSGDYYNEQFF; d_gene: TRBD2; abundance: -; v_gene: TRBV13; j_gene: TRBJ2-1
CDR3nt: TGTGCCAGTAGTTACCTCGTGGGGGGCAATACCGGGGAGCTGTTTTTT; CDR3aa: CASSYLVGGNTGELFF; d_gene: -; abundance: -; v_gene: TRBV19; j_gene: TRBJ2-2
CDR3nt: TGTGCCAGCAGCACGCGACAGGGTCCGTTCACGGAGACCCAGTACTTC; CDR3aa: CASSTRQGPFTETQYF; d_gene: TRBD1; abundance: -; v_gene: TRBV5-4; j_gene: TRBJ2-5
CDR3nt: TGCGCCAGCAGCAACACAGATACGCAGTATTTT; CDR3aa: CASSNTDTQYF; d_gene: -; abundance: once; v_gene: TRBV5-1; j_gene: TRBJ2-3
CDR3nt: TGTGCCAGCAGCCCCTCTGGGACTAATAATTCACCCCTCCACTTT; CDR3aa: CASSPSGTNNSPLHF; d_gene: -; abundance: -; v_gene: TRBV11-2; j_gene: TRBJ1-6
CDR3nt: TGTGCCAGCAGCTCCTCTGGACAGGGAGGGGGCTACACCTTC; CDR3aa: CASSSSGQGGGYTF; d_gene: TRBD1; abundance: -; v_gene: TRBV5-6; j_gene: TRBJ1-2
CDR3nt: TGTGCCAGCAGTTATTCAATACTACTAGCGGGAGATACGCAGTATTTT; CDR3aa: CASSYSILLAGDTQYF; d_gene: TRBD2; abundance: -; v_gene: TRBV6-5; j_gene: TRBJ2-3
CDR3nt: TGCGCCAGCAGCCAATTACCGAGGGCCACGAACACCGGGGAGCTGTTTTTT; CDR3aa: CASSQLPRATNTGELFF; d_gene: -; abundance: -; v_gene: TRBV5-1; j_gene: TRBJ2-2
CDR3nt: TGTGCCAGCAGTGAGTTTAGCTTGACCCTCGAGCAGTACTTC; CDR3aa: CASSEFSLTLEQYF; d_gene: -; abundance: -; v_gene: TRBV6-1; j_gene: TRBJ2-7
CDR3nt: TGTGCCAGCAGTCCAACGGGGAAGGGGGCTTACGAGCAGTACTTC; CDR3aa: CASSPTGKGAYEQYF; d_gene: TRBD1; abundance: -; v_gene: TRBV28; j_gene: TRBJ2-7
CDR3nt: TGTGCCAGCGGTATTAACAGGGGTGACGAGCAGTACTTC; CDR3aa: CASGINRGDEQYF; d_gene: TRBD1; abundance: -; v_gene: TRBV5-5; j_gene: TRBJ2-7
CDR3nt: TGTGCCAGCAGCAGGGGGCGGCTAGCGGGATATTTCCAATCCTACGAGCAGTACTTC; CDR3aa: CASSRGRLAGYFQSYEQYF; d_gene: TRBD2; abundance: -; v_gene: TRBV7-2; j_gene: TRBJ2-7
CDR3nt: TGTGCCAGCAGCTTAGACGGGCCATACACTGAAGCTTTCTTT; CDR3aa: CASSLDGPYTEAFF; d_gene: -; abundance: -; v_gene: TRBV11-2; j_gene: TRBJ1-1
CDR3nt: TGTGCCACCAGCAGAGATGGAGTTAAAGAGACCCAGTACTTC; CDR3aa: CATSRDGVKETQYF; d_gene: -; abundance: -; v_gene: TRBV15; j_gene: TRBJ2-5
CDR3nt: TGCGCCAGCAGCCAGACTGGAGGACATCCCACCGGGGAGCTGTTTTTT; CDR3aa: CASSQTGGHPTGELFF; d_gene: -; abundance: -; v_gene: TRBV4-1; j_gene: TRBJ2-2
CDR3nt: TGTGCCAGCAGTGAATATGTGACTTCCTACGAGCAGTACTTC; CDR3aa: CASSEYVTSYEQYF; d_gene: -; abundance: -; v_gene: TRBV25-1; j_gene: TRBJ2-7
CDR3nt: TGCGCCAGCAGCGAGGCAGGGGACACCGGGGAGCTGTTTTTT; CDR3aa: CASSEAGDTGELFF; d_gene: -; abundance: -; v_gene: TRBV4-1; j_gene: TRBJ2-2
CDR3nt: TGTGCCAGCAGCTTGAGGGGGCAGGTTGGAAACACCATATATTTT; CDR3aa: CASSLRGQVGNTIYF; d_gene: TRBD1; abundance: -; v_gene: TRBV7-2; j_gene: TRBJ1-3
CDR3nt: TGTGCCATCAGTGAGGGACAGGGTTCCTACGAGCAGTACTTC; CDR3aa: CAISEGQGSYEQYF; d_gene: TRBD1; abundance: -; v_gene: TRBV10-3; j_gene: TRBJ2-7
CDR3nt: TGTGCCAGCAGCGTAGCTGGGGGTAGCTATGGCTACACCTTC; CDR3aa: CASSVAGGSYGYTF; d_gene: -; abundance: once; v_gene: TRBV9; j_gene: TRBJ1-2
CDR3nt: TGTGCCAGCAGCTTCCGACAAGACTATAATTCACCCCTCCACTTT; CDR3aa: CASSFRQDYNSPLHF; d_gene: -; abundance: -; v_gene: TRBV11-2; j_gene: TRBJ1-6
CDR3nt: TGTGCCAGCAGCTTACTTCTAGCCAAAAACATTCAGTACTTC; CDR3aa: CASSLLLAKNIQYF; d_gene: -; abundance: once; v_gene: TRBV11-2; j_gene: TRBJ2-4
CDR3nt: TGTGCCAGTACCCAAGGGACAGGGAATAGCAATCAGCCCCAGCATTTT; CDR3aa: CASTQGTGNSNQPQHF; d_gene: TRBD1; abundance: few; v_gene: TRBV19; j_gene: TRBJ1-5
CDR3nt: TGTGCCAGCAGCTTGTACGCGGGGGGGCGGTCAGATACGCAGTATTTT; CDR3aa: CASSLYAGGRSDTQYF; d_gene: TRBD2; abundance: -; v_gene: TRBV5-4; j_gene: TRBJ2-3
CDR3nt: TGCGCCAGCAGCTTGGGTTCAGGGGCTAAGTGGTACACCTTC; CDR3aa: CASSLGSGAKWYTF; d_gene: -; abundance: few; v_gene: TRBV5-1; j_gene: TRBJ1-2
CDR3nt: TGTGCCAGCACCCGGGACAGGGACACAGATACGCAGTATTTT; CDR3aa: CASTRDRDTDTQYF; d_gene: TRBD1; abundance: once; v_gene: TRBV28; j_gene: TRBJ2-3
CDR3nt: TGTGCCAGCAGGGGGTTAGATAGGGGCGATGGCTACACCTTC; CDR3aa: CASRGLDRGDGYTF; d_gene: -; abundance: -; v_gene: TRBV2; j_gene: TRBJ1-2
CDR3nt: TGTGCCAGCAGCCCAACATTGGCCGGGACAGGGATAGGCTACACCTTC; CDR3aa: CASSPTLAGTGIGYTF; d_gene: TRBD1; abundance: -; v_gene: TRBV7-9; j_gene: TRBJ1-2
CDR3nt: TGTGCCAGCAGTTTGACTGGGGCCACTGAAGCTTTCTTT; CDR3aa: CASSLTGATEAFF; d_gene: -; abundance: -; v_gene: TRBV12-3/TRBV12-4; j_gene: TRBJ1-1
CDR3nt: TGTGCCAGCAGACCAGCTACTAGCGGGAAAGAGACCCAGTACTTC; CDR3aa: CASRPATSGKETQYF; d_gene: TRBD2; abundance: -; v_gene: TRBV7-2; j_gene: TRBJ2-5
CDR3nt: TGTGCCAGCAGAGACGACAGGGGGCATCCCTATGGCTACACCTTC; CDR3aa: CASRDDRGHPYGYTF; d_gene: TRBD1; abundance: -; v_gene: TRBV28; j_gene: TRBJ1-2
CDR3nt: TGTGCCAGCAGCCCGCGGACAGGGTCAGGCACCTTC; CDR3aa: CASSPRTGSGTF; d_gene: TRBD1; abundance: -; v_gene: TRBV11-2; j_gene: TRBJ1-2
CDR3nt: TGTGCCAGCAGCCGCGCTAGTCGGGAGGACTCCTACGAGCAGTACTTC; CDR3aa: CASSRASREDSYEQYF; d_gene: TRBD2; abundance: -; v_gene: TRBV4-2; j_gene: TRBJ2-7
CDR3nt: TGTGCCAGCAGTTCTCCCCGGGACCCCATCTACGAGCAGTACTTC; CDR3aa: CASSSPRDPIYEQYF; d_gene: -; abundance: -; v_gene: TRBV6-5; j_gene: TRBJ2-7
CDR3nt: TGCGCCAGCAGCCAACAGGTGGGCCTCGAGCAGTACTTC; CDR3aa: CASSQQVGLEQYF; d_gene: -; abundance: -; v_gene: TRBV4-1; j_gene: TRBJ2-7
CDR3nt: TGTGCCAGCAGGGGAGAAGTCTACGAGCAGTACTTC; CDR3aa: CASRGEVYEQYF; d_gene: -; abundance: once; v_gene: TRBV3-1/TRBV3-2; j_gene: TRBJ2-7